These 26 T cell receptor beta chains were all obtained from the same sample, sequenced in a study of blood T cell repertoires in COVID-19. The table came from immunoSEQ multiplex PCR; TCRdb's copy has only in-frame clones and leaves some out. The sample gives 270,000 or so clones, 86% of which show up once; less than 3% is in the top ten. The sequencing sample was made of PBMCs or T cells enriched from blood (not recorded which). Receptors were obtained from a woman under 30 who had recovered from COVID-19.

The V gene is TRBV14, the J gene TRBJ2-1; D call uncertain. Germline V lookup: CDR1 SGHDN, CDR2 FVKESK. V was pared by 2 bases and J by 4 bases, with 9 bases between. The CDR3 runs 14 residues. The CDR3 bases are TGTGCCAGCAGCCAATTCACGGTTTACAATGAGCAGTTCTTC. It translates to CASSQFTVYNEQFF.

J is TRBJ1-5 and V is TRBV6-5; tentatively, D is TRBD1 (5 bases). Germline V gene lookup returns CDR1 MNHEY and CDR2 SVGAGI. This CDR3 comprises 13 residues. V was trimmed by 8 bases and J by 1 base, leaving 9 bases between them. The CDR3 DNA reads TGTGCCAGCGGGGAGGGGAGCAATCAGCCCCAGCATTTT. It is translated as CASGEGSNQPQHF.

This chain links TRBV4-3 with TRBJ2-3; 9 positions match TRBD2. Germline CDR1 is LGHNA and CDR2 is YSLEER. Trimming cost V 6 bases and J 2 bases; bases outside gene matches: 15. CDR3 length: 18 amino acids. Here the CDR3 DNA reads TGCGCCAGCAGTTCCAGCGGGGGGATTATCCGTGACACAGATACGCAGTATTTT. Protein sequence: CASSSSGGIIRDTDTQYF.

With respect to this clone: At one of its ends the junction is not consistent with the germline gene, which may arise from a read error. V gene TRBV30 combines with J gene TRBJ1-3; D gene uncertain. Per the germline V gene, CDR1 is GTSNPN and CDR2 is SVGIG (reference sequence). This CDR3 is 13 amino acids long. The CDR3 DNA sequence: TGTGCCTGGAGTCATTCCTCTAGAAACACCATATATTTT. Translating gives CAWSHSSRNTIYF.

The chain carries TRBV4-1 and TRBJ2-7, with 9 positions matching TRBD1. Germline V gene lookup returns CDR1 MGHRA and CDR2 YSYEKL. The CDR3 is made up of 16 amino acids. J gave up 2 bases and V 4 bases, and 9 bases lay outside the gene matches. CDR3 coding DNA: TGCGCCAGCAGCCCCCACAGGGGGCAAGGCACCTACGAGCAGTACTTC. Residues: CASSPHRGQGTYEQYF.

In this sample, this clone turned up once. The chain employs TRBV9 and TRBJ2-5; 9 nucleotides agree with TRBD2. Germline loops: CDR1 SGDLS, CDR2 YYNGEE. Unmatched junction bases numbered 4, after V lost 0 bases and J lost 4 bases. The CDR3 is 15 amino acids. This CDR3 is CASSVDSGGIETQYF. CDR3 nucleotides: TGTGCCAGCAGCGTAGATAGCGGGGGAATAGAGACCCAGTACTTC.

In its sample, this clone was seen once. The CDR3 bases are TGTGCCAGCAGCTTAGACCGTTACTCTGGAAACACCATATATTTT. Translating it yields CASSLDRYSGNTIYF. V is TRBV11-2 and J is TRBJ1-3; D gene uncertain. This CDR3 contains 15 residues. Trimming removed 0 bases from V and 0 bases from J, with 6 bases in between. Germline V lookup: CDR1 SGHAT, CDR2 FQNNGV.

The CDR3 nucleotides are TGTGCCACCAGTGATGACGGGACAGCCGACTACTATGGCTACACCTTC. Protein: CATSDDGTADYYGYTF. This chain connects TRBV24-1 to TRBJ1-2; TRBD1 matches 7 bases. The CDR3 spans 16 residues. Germline CDR1 and CDR2: KGHDR and SFDVKD. The ends lost 3 bases at V and 3 bases at J; junction bases unmatched: 9.

This CDR3 reads CASSLDPPREQYF. The CDR3 DNA is TGTGCCAGCAGCTTAGACCCCCCGCGGGAGCAGTACTTC. The genes are TRBV11-2 and TRBJ2-7; D not certain. There are 13 residues in the CDR3. Between the trimmed V and J ends, which lost 0 bases and 7 bases, there was a span of 10 bases. Germline values: CDR1 SGHAT, CDR2 FQNNGV.

The chain combines TRBV20-1 with TRBJ1-1, with 7 bases lining up with TRBD1. CDR1 is DFQATT and CDR2 is SNEGSKA in the germline V gene (reference sequence). The junction had 6 bases not matched to a gene; V was cut back by 5 bases and J by 9 bases. This CDR3 has 11 residues. CDR3 residues: CSALRQGKAFF. As DNA, the CDR3 is TGCAGTGCTTTGCGACAGGGAAAAGCTTTCTTT.

In DNA, the CDR3 is TGCGCCAGCAGCGCCCCCGCGGACAGTTTCCCAGATACGCAGTATTTT. As protein: CASSAPADSFPDTQYF. The V call is TRBV5-1, the J call TRBJ2-3; weak D call: TRBD1 (6 bases). Looked up from germline, CDR1 is SGHRS and CDR2 is YFSETQ. The V gene lost 4 bases and the J gene lost 4 bases, with 19 bases spanning the gap. The CDR3 runs to 16 residues. Complete variable domain (other parts from reference TRBV5-1 and TRBJ2-3): KAGVTQTPRYLIKTRGQQVTLSCSPISGHRSVSWYQQTPGQGLQFLFEYFSETQRNKGNFPGRFSGRQFSNSRSEMNVSTLELGDSALYLCASSAPADSFPDTQYFGPGTRLTVL.

V and J are TRBV7-6 and TRBJ2-3, with a possible D match to TRBD1 (5 bases). This CDR3 spans 14 amino acids. V lost 1 base and J 1 base, leaving 6 bases between the germline ends. In germline, CDR1 is SGHVS, CDR2 FNYEAQ. CDR3 nucleotides: TGTGCCAGCAGCTTAGTACAGGGCACAGATACGCAGTATTTT. It translates to CASSLVQGTDTQYF. Full variable domain (outside the CDR3, taken from reference TRBV7-6 and TRBJ2-3): GAGVSQSPRYKVTKRGQDVALRCDPISGHVSLYWYRQALGQGPEFLTYFNYEAQQDKSGLPNDRFSAERPEGSISTLTIQRTEQRDSAMYRCASSLVQGTDTQYFGPGTRLTVL.

The rearrangement links TRBV21-1 to TRBJ1-2; the table gives TRBD1 as D, unverified against the DNA. TRBV21-1 is a pseudogene segment. The CDR3 length is 16 residues. This CDR3 is CASSKEGWDRAYGYTF. The CDR3 nucleotides are TGTGCCAGCAGCAAAGAAGGTTGGGACAGGGCTTATGGCTACACCTTC.

The chain joins TRBV9 to TRBJ1-3; 7 nucleotides match TRBD1. Trimming took 3 bases from V and 0 from J; bases not matched to a gene: 0. CDR1 is SGDLS and CDR2 is YYNGEE in the germline V gene. The length of the CDR3 is 14 residues. CDR3 DNA sequence: TGTGCCAGCAGCGACAGGGGCTCTGGAAACACCATATATTTT. This translates into CASSDRGSGNTIYF.

The rearrangement joins TRBV7-7 to TRBJ2-1; the match to TRBD2 covers 8 bases. Germline V gene lookup returns CDR1 SSHAT and CDR2 FNYEAQ (reference sequence). This CDR3 is built from 16 residues. V was pared by 5 bases and J by 3 bases, with 9 bases of the junction left unmatched. This CDR3 reads CASSPRTSSLYNEQFF. CDR3 DNA sequence: TGTGCCAGCAGCCCTAGGACTAGCAGCCTCTACAATGAGCAGTTCTTC. Together with reference TRBV7-7 and TRBJ2-1, the CDR3 gives the full variable domain: GAGVSQSPRYKVTKRGQDVTLRCDPISSHATLYWYQQALGQGPEFLTYFNYEAQPDKSGLPSDRFSAERPEGSISTLTIQRTEQRDSAMYRCASSPRTSSLYNEQFFGPGTRLTVL.

This chain's CDR3 is CASSPSGTLVNYGYTF. The CDR3 DNA follows: TGTGCCAGCAGCCCATCCGGGACACTTGTTAACTATGGCTACACCTTC. The chain combines TRBV11-3 with TRBJ1-2; maybe TRBD1 (6 bases). V was cut by 5 bases and J by 1 base, with 17 bases left in between. Germline V CDR1 and CDR2: SGHNT, YENEEA. The CDR3 sequence is 16 residues long. The complete variable domain, with remaining parts taken from reference TRBV11-3 and TRBJ1-2, reads EAGVVQSPRYKIIEKKQPVAFWCNPISGHNTLYWYLQNLGQGPELLIRYENEEAVDDSQLPKDRFSAERLKGVDSTLKIQPAELGDSAVYLCASSPSGTLVNYGYTFGSGTRLTVV.

V usage is TRBV5-6 and J usage is TRBJ1-2; D is ambiguous. Germline V gene sequence: CDR1 SGHDT, CDR2 YYEEEE. Between the trimmed V and J ends, which lost 8 bases and 9 bases, there was a span of 26 bases. This CDR3 spans 15 amino acids. The chain's CDR3 is CASRSGHRTPWSYTF. DNA for the CDR3: TGTGCCAGTCGCAGCGGTCACCGGACCCCCTGGAGCTACACCTTC.

The chain links TRBV19 to TRBJ1-4; maybe TRBD1 (5 bases). This CDR3 comprises 14 residues. Trimming took 3 bases from V and 8 from J, leaving 13 bases between them. The germline V gene encodes CDR1 LNHDA and CDR2 SQIVND (reference sequence). CDR3 coding DNA: TGTGCCAGTAGTATGGAGGGGAGAGGAGAAAAACTGTTTTTT. Amino acid sequence: CASSMEGRGEKLFF.

V and J are TRBV12-5 and TRBJ1-5; 7 positions agree with TRBD1. The CDR3 contains 14 residues. The germline CDR1 and CDR2 sequences are LGHNT and FRNRAP. With 5 bases clipped from V and 2 bases from J, the junction kept 3 bases outside the gene matches. The CDR3 coding sequence is TGTGCTAGTGGTAACAGGGGTGGCAATCAGCCCCAGCATTTT. It translates to CASGNRGGNQPQHF.

The V gene is TRBV19, the J gene TRBJ2-7, with D perhaps matching TRBD2 (6 bases). CDR1 and CDR2 from the germline V gene are LNHDA and SQIVND (reference sequence). Trimming removed 7 bases at V and 12 bases at J, with 22 bases between. The CDR3 sequence is 13 residues long. The CDR3 nucleotides read TGTGCCAGTACCCAAACTCCCAACGGGGGACCGTACTTC. This sequence encodes CASTQTPNGGPYF. The full variable domain, with the rest looked up from reference TRBV19 and TRBJ2-7, is DGGITQSPKYLFRKEGQNVTLSCEQNLNHDAMYWYRQDPGQGLRLIYYSQIVNDFQKGDIAEGYSVSREKKESFPLTVTSAQKNPTAFYLCASTQTPNGGPYFGPGTRLTVT.

V and J are TRBV5-4 and TRBJ2-1; 7 bases are shared with TRBD2. The CDR3 spans 20 residues. Germline lookup yields CDR1 SGHNT and CDR2 YYREEE (reference sequence). V lost 0 bases and J lost 2; bases outside the gene matches: 17. The CDR3 region is CASSLVVAASGGGAYNEQFF. DNA for the CDR3: TGTGCCAGCAGCTTGGTGGTGGCCGCTAGCGGAGGAGGCGCCTACAATGAGCAGTTCTTC.

The V gene is TRBV20-1, the J gene TRBJ2-5; 11 nucleotides align to TRBD1. The germline CDR1 and CDR2 sequences are DFQATT and SNEGSKA (reference sequence). With V trimmed by 6 bases and J by 1 base, 7 bases remained unmatched. The CDR3 has 15 residues. In DNA, the CDR3 is TGCAGTGCAAGTAGGGACAGGGGGTCCCAAGAGACCCAGTACTTC. Translation: CSASRDRGSQETQYF.

The chain combines TRBV25-1 with TRBJ2-3; 8 bases agree with TRBD1. With V trimmed by 4 bases and J by 3 bases, 0 bases remained unmatched. Germline loops: CDR1 MGHDK, CDR2 SYGVNS. CDR3 size: 13 residues. The CDR3 region is CASSGQGTDTQYF. For the CDR3, the DNA is TGTGCCAGCAGTGGACAGGGGACAGATACGCAGTATTTT.

This clone is a singleton in its sample. This chain links TRBV12-3 or TRBV12-4 with TRBJ2-5; D gene uncertain. V was pared by 6 bases and J by 5 bases, with 10 bases between. This CDR3 has 12 residues. The CDR3 bases are TGTGCCAGCAGGCAATACGAGGAGACCCAGTACTTC. This translates into CASRQYEETQYF.

V gene TRBV19 combines with J gene TRBJ1-2; 7 positions agree with TRBD1. The CDR3 sequence is 15 residues long. The trim removed 4 bases at V and 3 bases at J, leaving 8 bases unmatched. CDR1 and CDR2 (germline): LNHDA, SQIVND (reference sequence). CDR3 in DNA: TGTGCCAGTAGTACCCGGGACAGAGAATACTATGGCTACACCTTC. Translating gives CASSTRDREYYGYTF.

This sequence joins TRBV5-5 and TRBJ2-7; tentative D call: TRBD1 (5 bases). Germline lookup yields CDR1 SGHKS and CDR2 YYEKEE (reference sequence). This CDR3 has 15 residues. Trimming shortened V by 0 bases and J by 1 base, and 11 bases separated the two germline ends. CDR3 in DNA: TGTGCCAGCAGCTTGGCAGGGCCCCGATCCTACGAGCAGTACTTC. It is translated as CASSLAGPRSYEQYF.